This T cell receptor (beta chain) comes out of a study of T-cell reconstitution after alpha-beta-depleted transplantation in children. This clonotype occurred a few times. Researchers prepared the TCRbeta library using unique molecular identifiers, the study reports. One entry per CDR3 protein, called by TCRdb with MiXCR from the PCR reads. The repertoire holds approximately 390,000 distinct CDR3 sequences, about 11% seen once, with about 5% in the top ten. In germline, CDR1 is SGHTA, CDR2 FQGNSA. This CDR3 spans 15 amino acids. Deletions cut 5 bases from V and 0 bases from J, with 13 bases between. The clonotype comes from a human donor who donated a stem cell graft to a child with acute myeloid leukemia. The chain is built from TRBV7-2 and TRBJ1-1; D is perhaps TRBD1 (6 bases). The specimen was PBMCs from the stem cell graft donor, collected from the stem cell graft. The CDR3 reads CASSLLDRMNTEAFF. CDR3 nucleotide sequence: TGTGCCAGCAGCCTCCTTGACAGGATGAACACTGAAGCTTTCTTT. The variable domain in full, with the rest retrieved from reference TRBV7-2 and TRBJ1-1, is GAGVSQSPSNKVTEKGKDVELRCDPISGHTALYWYRQSLGQGLEFLIYFQGNSAPDKSGLPSDRFSAERTGGSVSTLTIQRTQQEDSAVYLCASSLLDRMNTEAFFGQGTRLTVV.